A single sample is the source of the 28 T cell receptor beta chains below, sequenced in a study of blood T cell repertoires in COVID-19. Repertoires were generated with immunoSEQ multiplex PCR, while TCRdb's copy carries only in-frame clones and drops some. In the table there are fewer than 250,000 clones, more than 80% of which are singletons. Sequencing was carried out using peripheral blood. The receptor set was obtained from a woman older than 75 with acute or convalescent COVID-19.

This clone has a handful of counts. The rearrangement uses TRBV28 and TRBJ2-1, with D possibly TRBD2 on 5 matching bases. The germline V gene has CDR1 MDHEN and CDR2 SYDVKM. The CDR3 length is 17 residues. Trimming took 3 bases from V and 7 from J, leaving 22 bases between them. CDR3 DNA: TGTGCCAGCAGTTTTCCTCCAGCGGCCTCTCTCCGGAATGAGCAGTTCTTC. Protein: CASSFPPAASLRNEQFF.

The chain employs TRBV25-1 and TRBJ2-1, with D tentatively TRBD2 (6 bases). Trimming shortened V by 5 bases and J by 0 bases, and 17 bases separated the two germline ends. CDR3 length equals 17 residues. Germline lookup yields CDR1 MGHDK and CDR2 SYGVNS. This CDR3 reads CASSPPEGSSSYNEQFF. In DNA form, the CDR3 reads TGTGCCAGCAGTCCCCCGGAGGGTTCTAGCTCCTACAATGAGCAGTTCTTC.

CDR3 residues: CASSLLAGANVLTF. DNA for the CDR3: TGTGCCAGCAGCTTGCTAGCTGGGGCCAACGTCCTGACTTTC. This chain uses TRBV7-8 with TRBJ2-6; D is unresolved. CDR3 length equals 14 residues. Germline CDR1 reads SGHVS; CDR2 reads FQNEAQ. V was trimmed by 3 bases and J by 2 bases, leaving 5 bases between them.

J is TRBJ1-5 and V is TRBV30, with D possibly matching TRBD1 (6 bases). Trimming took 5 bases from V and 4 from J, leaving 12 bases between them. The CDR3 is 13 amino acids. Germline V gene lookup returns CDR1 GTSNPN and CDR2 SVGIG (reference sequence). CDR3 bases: TGTGCCTGGGGGGACAACAGAAATCAGCCCCAGCATTTT. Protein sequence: CAWGDNRNQPQHF.

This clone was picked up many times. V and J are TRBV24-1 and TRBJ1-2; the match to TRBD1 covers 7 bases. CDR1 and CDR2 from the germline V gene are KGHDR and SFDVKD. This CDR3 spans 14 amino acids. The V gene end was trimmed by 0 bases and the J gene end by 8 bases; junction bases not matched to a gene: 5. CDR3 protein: CATSDLHRGGGYTF. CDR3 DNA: TGTGCCACCAGTGATTTGCACAGGGGAGGAGGCTACACCTTC.

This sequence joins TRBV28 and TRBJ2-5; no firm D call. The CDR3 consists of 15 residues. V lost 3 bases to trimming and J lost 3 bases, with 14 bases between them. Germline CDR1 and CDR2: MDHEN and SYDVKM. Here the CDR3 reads CASSFVRGLEETQYF. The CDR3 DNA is TGTGCCAGCAGTTTCGTCCGAGGCCTAGAAGAGACCCAGTACTTC.

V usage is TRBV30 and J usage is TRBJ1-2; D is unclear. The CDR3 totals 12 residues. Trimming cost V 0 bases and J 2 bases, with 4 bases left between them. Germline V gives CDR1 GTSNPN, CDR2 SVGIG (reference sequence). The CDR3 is CAWSVSNYGYTF. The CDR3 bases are TGTGCCTGGAGTGTATCGAACTATGGCTACACCTTC.

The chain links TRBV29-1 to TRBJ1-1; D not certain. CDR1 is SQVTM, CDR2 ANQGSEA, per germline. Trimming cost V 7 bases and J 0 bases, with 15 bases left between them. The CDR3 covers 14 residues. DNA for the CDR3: TGCAGCGGAGCCCGCGGGAATTTGAACACTGAAGCTTTCTTT. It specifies CSGARGNLNTEAFF.

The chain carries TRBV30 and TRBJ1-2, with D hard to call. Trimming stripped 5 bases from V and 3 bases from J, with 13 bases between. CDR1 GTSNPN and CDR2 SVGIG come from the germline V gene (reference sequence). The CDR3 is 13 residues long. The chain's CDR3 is CAWASRGYYGYTF. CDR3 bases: TGTGCCTGGGCCTCCCGGGGTTACTATGGCTACACCTTC.

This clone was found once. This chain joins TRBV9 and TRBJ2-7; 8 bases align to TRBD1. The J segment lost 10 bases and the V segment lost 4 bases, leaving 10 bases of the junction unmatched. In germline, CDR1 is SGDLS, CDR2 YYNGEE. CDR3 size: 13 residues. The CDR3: CASSSDRGPPQYF. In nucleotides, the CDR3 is TGTGCCAGCAGCTCCGACAGGGGTCCCCCTCAGTACTTC.

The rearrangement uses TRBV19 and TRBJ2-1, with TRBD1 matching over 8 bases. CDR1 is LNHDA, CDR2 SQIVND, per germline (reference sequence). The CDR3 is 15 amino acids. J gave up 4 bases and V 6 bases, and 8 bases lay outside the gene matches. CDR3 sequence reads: CASSLEGQVYNEQFF. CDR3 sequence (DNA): TGTGCCAGTAGCCTAGAGGGACAGGTGTACAATGAGCAGTTCTTC.

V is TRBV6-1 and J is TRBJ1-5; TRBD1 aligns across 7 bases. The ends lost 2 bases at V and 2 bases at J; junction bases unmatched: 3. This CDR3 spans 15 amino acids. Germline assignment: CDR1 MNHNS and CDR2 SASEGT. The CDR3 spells CASSEQGGGNQPQHF. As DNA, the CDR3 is TGTGCCAGCAGTGAACAGGGGGGCGGCAATCAGCCCCAGCATTTT.

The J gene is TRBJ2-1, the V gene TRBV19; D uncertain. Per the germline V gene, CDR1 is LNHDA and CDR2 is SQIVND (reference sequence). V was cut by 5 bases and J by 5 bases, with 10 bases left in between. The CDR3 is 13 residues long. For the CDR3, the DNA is TGTGCCAGTAGTCTCAGTATAAACAATGAGCAGTTCTTC. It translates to CASSLSINNEQFF.

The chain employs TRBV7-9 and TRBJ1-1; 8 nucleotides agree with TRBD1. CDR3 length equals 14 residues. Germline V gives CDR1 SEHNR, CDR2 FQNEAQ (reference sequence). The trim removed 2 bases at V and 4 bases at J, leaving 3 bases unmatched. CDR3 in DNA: TGTGCCAGCAGCTTAAACAGGGGGTCCACTGAAGCTTTCTTT. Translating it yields CASSLNRGSTEAFF.

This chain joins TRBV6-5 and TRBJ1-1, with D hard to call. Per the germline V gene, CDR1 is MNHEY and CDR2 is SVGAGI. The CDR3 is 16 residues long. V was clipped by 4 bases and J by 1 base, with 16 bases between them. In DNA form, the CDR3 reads TGTGCCAGCAGTTTGAGGGTGAGCAGGAGGAACACTGAAGCTTTCTTT. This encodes CASSLRVSRRNTEAFF.

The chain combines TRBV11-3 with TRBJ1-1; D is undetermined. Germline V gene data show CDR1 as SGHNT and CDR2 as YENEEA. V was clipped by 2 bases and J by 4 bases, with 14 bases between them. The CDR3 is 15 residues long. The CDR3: CASSLILGGSTEAFF. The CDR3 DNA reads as TGTGCCAGCAGCTTAATCCTTGGAGGGAGCACTGAAGCTTTCTTT.

Written as DNA, the CDR3 is TGTGCCAGCAGCTTAAGCCAGGGCCCCTACGAGCAGTACTTC. Translated: CASSLSQGPYEQYF. This chain uses TRBV7-2 with TRBJ2-7, with D possibly matching TRBD1 (5 bases). The CDR3 sequence is 14 residues long. Deletions cut 2 bases from V and 2 bases from J, with 10 bases between. Germline V gives CDR1 SGHTA, CDR2 FQGNSA. Using reference TRBV7-2 and TRBJ2-7 for the parts outside the CDR3, the full variable domain is GAGVSQSPSNKVTEKGKDVELRCDPISGHTALYWYRQSLGQGLEFLIYFQGNSAPDKSGLPSDRFSAERTGGSVSTLTIQRTQQEDSAVYLCASSLSQGPYEQYFGPGTRLTVT.

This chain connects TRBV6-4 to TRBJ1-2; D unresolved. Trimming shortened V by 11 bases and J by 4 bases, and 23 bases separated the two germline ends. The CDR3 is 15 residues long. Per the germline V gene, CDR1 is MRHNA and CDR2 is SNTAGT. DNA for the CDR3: TGTGCCCCAAAAGCAGTCGACACACAATCCTATGGCTACACCTTC. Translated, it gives CAPKAVDTQSYGYTF.

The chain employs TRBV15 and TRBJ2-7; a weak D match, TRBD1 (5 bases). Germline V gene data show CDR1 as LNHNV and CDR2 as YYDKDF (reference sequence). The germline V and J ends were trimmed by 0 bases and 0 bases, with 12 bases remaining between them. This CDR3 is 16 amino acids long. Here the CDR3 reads CATSRDDQGSSYEQYF. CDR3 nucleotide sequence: TGTGCCACCAGCAGAGATGATCAGGGTAGCTCCTACGAGCAGTACTTC.

The CDR3 nucleotides read TGTGCCAGCAGCGAGGGACAGAACTATGGCTACACCTTC. It yields the protein CASSEGQNYGYTF. The chain joins TRBV7-9 to TRBJ1-2; 7 positions agree with TRBD1. J lost 2 bases, V lost 5 bases, and 2 bases had no gene match. Germline CDR1 SEHNR, CDR2 FQNEAQ (reference sequence). This CDR3 contains 13 residues.

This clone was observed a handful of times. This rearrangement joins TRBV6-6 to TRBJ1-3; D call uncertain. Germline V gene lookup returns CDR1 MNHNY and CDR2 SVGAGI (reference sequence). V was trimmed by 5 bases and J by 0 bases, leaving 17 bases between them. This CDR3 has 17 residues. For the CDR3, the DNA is TGTGCCAGCAGTCGAACGACGAGGCCCCGCTCTGGAAACACCATATATTTT. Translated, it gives CASSRTTRPRSGNTIYF.

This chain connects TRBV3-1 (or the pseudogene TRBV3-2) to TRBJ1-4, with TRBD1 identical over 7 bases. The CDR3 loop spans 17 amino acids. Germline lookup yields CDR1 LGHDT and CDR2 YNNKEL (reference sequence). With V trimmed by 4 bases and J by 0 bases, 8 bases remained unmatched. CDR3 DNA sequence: TGTGCCAGCAGCCTCTCCAGAACAGGGGCAACTAATGAAAAACTGTTTTTT. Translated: CASSLSRTGATNEKLFF.

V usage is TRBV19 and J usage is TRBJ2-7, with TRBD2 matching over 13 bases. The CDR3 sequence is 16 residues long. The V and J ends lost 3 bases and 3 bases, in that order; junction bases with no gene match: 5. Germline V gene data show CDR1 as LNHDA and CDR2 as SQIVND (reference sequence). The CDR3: CASSIWTSGSRYEQYF. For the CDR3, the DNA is TGTGCCAGTAGTATTTGGACTAGCGGGAGCCGCTACGAGCAGTACTTC.

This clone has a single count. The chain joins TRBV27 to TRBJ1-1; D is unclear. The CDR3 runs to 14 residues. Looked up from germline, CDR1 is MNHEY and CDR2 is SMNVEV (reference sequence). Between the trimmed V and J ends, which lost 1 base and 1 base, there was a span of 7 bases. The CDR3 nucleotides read TGTGCCAGCAGTTTATGGCCGGGGAACACTGAAGCTTTCTTT. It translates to CASSLWPGNTEAFF.

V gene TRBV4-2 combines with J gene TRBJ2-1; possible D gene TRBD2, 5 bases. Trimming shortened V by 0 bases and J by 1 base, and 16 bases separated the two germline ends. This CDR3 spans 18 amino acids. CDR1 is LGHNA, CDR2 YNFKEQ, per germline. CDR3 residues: CASSQDPLVAGSYNEQFF. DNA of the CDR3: TGTGCCAGCAGCCAAGATCCTTTGGTCGCGGGTTCCTACAATGAGCAGTTCTTC.

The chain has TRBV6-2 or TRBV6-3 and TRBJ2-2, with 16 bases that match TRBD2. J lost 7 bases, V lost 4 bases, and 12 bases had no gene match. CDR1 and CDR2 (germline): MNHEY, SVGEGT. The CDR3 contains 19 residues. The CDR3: CASSSHAGTSGGAVGELFF. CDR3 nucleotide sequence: TGTGCCAGCAGTTCACATGCCGGGACTAGCGGGGGGGCAGTCGGGGAGCTGTTTTTT.

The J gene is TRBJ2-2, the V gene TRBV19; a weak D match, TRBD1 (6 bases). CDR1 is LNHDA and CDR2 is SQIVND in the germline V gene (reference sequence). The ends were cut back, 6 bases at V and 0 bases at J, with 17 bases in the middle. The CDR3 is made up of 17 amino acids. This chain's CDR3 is CASRFLGGIANTGELFF. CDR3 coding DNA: TGTGCCAGTAGATTCTTAGGGGGTATCGCGAACACCGGGGAGCTGTTTTTT.

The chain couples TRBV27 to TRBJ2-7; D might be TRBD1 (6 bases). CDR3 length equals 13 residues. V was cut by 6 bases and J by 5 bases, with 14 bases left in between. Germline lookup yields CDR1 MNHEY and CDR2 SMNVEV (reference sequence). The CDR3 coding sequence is TGTGCCAGCAGCCTAGGACAGATCGACGAGCAGTACTTC. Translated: CASSLGQIDEQYF.